This TCR beta chain was recorded in a study of cytomegalovirus exposure and HLA in healthy donors. Primers: 60 Vbeta forward and 13 Jbeta reverse. Produced via immunoSEQ multiplex PCR; TCRdb's table is partial and in-frame only. The sample shows some 200,000 clones, and less than 0.95% sits with its ten largest clones. To note about this clone: Antigen specificity is unknown.

Study findings and constraints: Analysis was performed later, and it showed HLA-associated TCR beta chains to be more clonally expanded than equally common others. CMV serostatus was the sole immune exposure data available. Previous analysis showed most TCR beta V segments were productive about 87% or about 30% of the time.

With 4 bases removed from V and 1 base from J, the gap between germline ends came to 8 bases. The length of the CDR3 is 13 residues. Germline-derived CDR1 and CDR2 are SGDLS and YYNGEE. The chain combines TRBV9 with TRBJ2-5, with D possibly matching TRBD1 (5 bases). This clonotype originated in a woman between 18 and 29 years old in good health and CMV-seropositive. The source material was PBMCs. In DNA form, the CDR3 reads TGTGCCAGCAGCAGACAGATCCAAGAGACCCAGTACTTC. Its protein is CASSRQIQETQYF. The full variable domain, with the rest looked up from reference TRBV9 and TRBJ2-5, is DSGVTQTPKHLITATGQRVTLRCSPRSGDLSVYWYQQSLDQGLQFLIQYYNGEERAKGNILERFSAQQFPDLHSELNLSSLELGDSALYFCASSRQIQETQYFGPGTRLLVL.